This T cell receptor beta chain was sequenced for a study of blood T cell repertoires in COVID-19. Across the whole study: The analysed material was cDNA or gDNA that came from T cells, B-cell-depleted T cells, or PBMCs.

Symptom resolution, clearance, or two negative PCRs marked the recovered donors of Cohort 3. This clone is a singleton in its sample. Data came from immunoSEQ multiplex PCR; TCRdb stores just in-frame clones and leaves some out. The data show hundreds of thousands of clones, 75% to 90% seen once. In germline, CDR1 is SNHLY, CDR2 FYNNEI. The CDR3 extends over 16 amino acids. V lost 7 bases to trimming and J lost 1 base; unmatched junction nucleotides: 11. The V gene is TRBV2, the J gene TRBJ2-5, with 8 bases matching TRBD1. The sequence derives from a woman in her thirties or forties who had recovered from COVID-19. Sequencing used PBMCs or T cells enriched from blood (not recorded which). The CDR3 coding sequence is TGTGCCAGCATGAGGACAGGGAGGAATCGCCAAGAGACCCAGTACTTC. This sequence encodes CASMRTGRNRQETQYF.